This entry lists 20 T cell receptor beta chains sequenced from one sample in a study of beta chain features in type 1 diabetes. Whole-study findings and limits: All four CD4+ subsets of Type 1 diabetes patients contained TCRB CDR3s that were moderately but significantly shorter.

These receptors have no known antigen. Expressed TCRB transcripts were sequenced after all isolated RNA was converted to cDNA. Repertoires were generated with immunoSEQ multiplex PCR, while TCRdb's copy carries only in-frame clones and drops some. The table lists 100,000 to 150,000 clones, 17% of them singletons. Material: central memory CD4+ T cells from blood. Receptor source: a man aged 18 to 30 with type 1 diabetes.

This chain connects TRBV5-1 to TRBJ1-1; maybe TRBD1 (5 bases). CDR1 SGHRS and CDR2 YFSETQ come from the germline V gene. V lost 0 bases to trimming and J lost 10 bases, with 13 bases between them. The CDR3 is 13 residues long. DNA for the CDR3: TGCGCCAGCAGCTTGGAATTGATGGGGCGAGCTTTCTTT. As protein: CASSLELMGRAFF.

This clone was observed a few times. The chain combines TRBV7-2 with TRBJ1-1; no reliable D call. The V gene's germline CDR1 is SGHTA and CDR2 FQGNSA. V was pared by 7 bases and J by 7 bases, with 10 bases between. The CDR3 extends over 11 amino acids. The CDR3 coding sequence is TGTGCCAGCAACCCTCGGGGTGAAGCTTTCTTT. Protein sequence: CASNPRGEAFF.

A few counts support this clone. V and J are TRBV7-6 and TRBJ2-5; D is ambiguous. Germline assignment: CDR1 SGHVS and CDR2 FNYEAQ. V was cut by 5 bases and J by 2 bases, with 18 bases left in between. The CDR3 has 16 amino acids. CDR3 coding DNA: TGTGCCAGCAGCGTATCCCATTCCGCGGCTCAAGAGACCCAGTACTTC. The encoded protein is CASSVSHSAAQETQYF.

The chain couples TRBV2 to TRBJ1-5; D gene uncertain. The V end was cut by 5 bases, the J end by 9 bases, with 14 bases between. Germline-derived CDR1 and CDR2 are SNHLY and FYNNEI. This CDR3 comprises 13 residues. CDR3 bases: TGTGCCAGCAGTCCGGAATCCGGGCGGCCCCAGCATTTT. This codes for CASSPESGRPQHF.

This clone was seen repeatedly, ten times or more. The CDR3, as DNA: TGTGCCTGGAGTGTAGGGATTATGTCGGGCGAGCAGTACTTC. Translating it yields CAWSVGIMSGEQYF. J is TRBJ2-7 and V is TRBV30; D is undetermined. Germline assignment: CDR1 GTSNPN and CDR2 SVGIG (reference sequence). This CDR3 spans 14 amino acids. V dropped 0 bases and J dropped 6 bases, with 15 bases sitting between them.

A few counts support this clone. The chain is built from TRBV10-3 and TRBJ2-7; no definite D call. The CDR3 contains 14 residues. Germline loops: CDR1 ENHRY, CDR2 SYGVKD. Trimming left V 1 base short and J 5 bases short, with 12 bases between. As DNA, the CDR3 is TGTGCCATCAGTGAGTGGGAAGAGGTTGACGAGCAGTACTTC. This translates into CAISEWEEVDEQYF.

This clone turned up a few times. This rearrangement joins TRBV29-1 to TRBJ1-1; 9 positions agree with TRBD1. V shed 6 bases and J 1 base; nucleotides not matched to a gene: 3. The germline V gene encodes CDR1 SQVTM and CDR2 ANQGSEA. This CDR3 is 13 amino acids long. CDR3 sequence reads: CSVDRGKNTEAFF. The CDR3 DNA reads as TGCAGCGTCGACAGGGGGAAGAACACTGAAGCTTTCTTT.

The chain employs TRBV7-9 and TRBJ1-6, with D unclear. The CDR3 has 13 amino acids. Trimming pared 1 base from V and 14 bases from J, leaving 12 bases between. Germline-derived CDR1 and CDR2 are SEHNR and FQNEAQ (reference sequence). The CDR3 DNA is TGTGCCAGCAGCTTAGTTGGGGATCGAACCCTCCACTTT. As protein: CASSLVGDRTLHF.

This clone was seen only a few times. The rearrangement joins TRBV14 to TRBJ2-3, with D possibly TRBD2 on 7 matching bases. Germline V lookup: CDR1 SGHDN, CDR2 FVKESK. Trimming stripped 4 bases from V and 5 bases from J, with 19 bases between. The CDR3 loop spans 16 amino acids. CDR3 region: CASSPARRGLGDTQYF. The CDR3 nucleotides are TGTGCCAGCAGCCCCGCTCGGCGGGGGCTAGGAGATACGCAGTATTTT. The variable domain in full, with the rest retrieved from reference TRBV14 and TRBJ2-3, is EAGVTQFPSHSVIEKGQTVTLRCDPISGHDNLYWYRRVMGKEIKFLLHFVKESKQDESGMPNNRFLAERTGGTYSTLKVQPAELEDSGVYFCASSPARRGLGDTQYFGPGTRLTVL.

The chain joins TRBV7-9 to TRBJ2-3; the D gene is possibly TRBD1 (5 bases). The V end lost 6 bases, the J end lost 5 bases, and 15 bases lay between the germline ends. Germline CDR1 and CDR2: SEHNR and FQNEAQ (reference sequence). The CDR3 loop spans 14 amino acids. For the CDR3, the DNA is TGTGCCAGCAGTTCGATGGGGCTCAAAGATACGCAGTATTTT. Protein: CASSSMGLKDTQYF.

This clone was observed a few times. The chain employs TRBV14 and TRBJ2-6; D unclear. The germline gives CDR1 SGHDN, CDR2 FVKESK. V was cut by 0 bases and J by 0 bases, with 15 bases left in between. There are 19 residues in the CDR3. CDR3 nucleotides: TGTGCCAGCAGCCAAGATCTGAGAGGTCGGAGCTCTGGGGCCAACGTCCTGACTTTC. Its translation: CASSQDLRGRSSGANVLTF.

This clone was counted between two and nine times. This rearrangement joins TRBV30 to TRBJ2-4; 11 nucleotides agree with TRBD1. There are 17 residues in the CDR3. CDR1 and CDR2 from the germline V gene are GTSNPN and SVGIG (reference sequence). The J segment lost 1 base and the V segment lost 3 bases, leaving 8 bases of the junction unmatched. CDR3 protein: CAWRKGQGDVAKNIQYF. CDR3 coding DNA: TGTGCCTGGAGAAAGGGACAGGGGGATGTGGCCAAAAACATTCAGTACTTC.

In this sample, this clone turned up a few times. This chain links TRBV29-1 with TRBJ2-3, with D tentatively TRBD1 (6 bases). The CDR3 extends over 17 amino acids. Trimming left V 6 bases short and J 2 bases short, with 24 bases between. Germline V gene sequence: CDR1 SQVTM, CDR2 ANQGSEA. The CDR3: CSVPKPQGRGPTDTQYF. CDR3 in DNA: TGCAGCGTCCCTAAACCACAGGGTAGGGGCCCCACAGATACGCAGTATTTT.

With regard to this clone: A junction end diverges from the germline sequence, so it may reflect a read error. Other DNA sequences in this sample translate to the same CDR3. The chain has TRBV30 and TRBJ1-5, with D unresolved. This CDR3 spans 14 amino acids. The germline V gene encodes CDR1 GTSNPN and CDR2 SVGIG (reference sequence). The CDR3 is CAWSVTNLGQPQHF. The CDR3 DNA follows: TGTGCCTGGAGTGTCACAAACTTGGGTCAGCCCCAGCACTTT.

The chain couples TRBV5-4 to TRBJ2-2, with D tentatively TRBD2 (6 bases). V lost 0 bases to trimming and J lost 4 bases, with 10 bases between them. The CDR3 runs to 15 residues. Germline values: CDR1 SGHNT, CDR2 YYREEE (reference sequence). In DNA, the CDR3 is TGTGCCAGCAGCTTGGGACTAGTTGTCACCGGGGAGCTGTTTTTT. This sequence encodes CASSLGLVVTGELFF.

This clone showed up just once. The CDR3: CASSFGLAEGNEQFF. The CDR3 DNA sequence: TGCGCCAGCAGCTTTGGCCTAGCGGAGGGCAATGAGCAGTTCTTC. The chain recombines TRBV5-1 with TRBJ2-1, with 7 bases fitting TRBD2. The CDR3 loop spans 15 amino acids. Germline V CDR1 and CDR2: SGHRS, YFSETQ. With V trimmed by 2 bases and J by 6 bases, 8 bases remained unmatched. Full variable domain (remainder filled in from reference TRBV5-1 and TRBJ2-1): KAGVTQTPRYLIKTRGQQVTLSCSPISGHRSVSWYQQTPGQGLQFLFEYFSETQRNKGNFPGRFSGRQFSNSRSEMNVSTLELGDSALYLCASSFGLAEGNEQFFGPGTRLTVL.

The genes are TRBV19 and TRBJ2-1; 8 bases line up with TRBD2. CDR3 length equals 15 residues. Germline V gene lookup returns CDR1 LNHDA and CDR2 SQIVND (reference sequence). Trimming cost V 7 bases and J 8 bases; bases outside gene matches: 13. The CDR3 nucleotides read TGTGCCAGTAATTTCCGCGGGGGGCCGGGTGATGAGCAGTTCTTC. This translates into CASNFRGGPGDEQFF.

The chain joins TRBV29-1 to TRBJ2-1; 14 nucleotides agree with TRBD2. Germline V gene lookup returns CDR1 SQVTM and CDR2 ANQGSEA. The CDR3 consists of 19 residues. After removal of 6 bases from V and 3 bases from J, the junction contained 16 bases not matched to a gene. CDR3 sequence: CSVVNLGTSGGDRYNEQFF. The DNA for the CDR3 is TGCAGCGTGGTAAACCTTGGGACTAGCGGGGGAGATCGCTACAATGAGCAGTTCTTC.

This chain joins TRBV7-9 and TRBJ2-7, with unresolved D. The V gene lost 3 bases and the J gene lost 7 bases, with 10 bases spanning the gap. Germline assignment: CDR1 SEHNR and CDR2 FQNEAQ (reference sequence). The CDR3 totals 12 residues. The CDR3 DNA reads TGTGCCAGCAGCTTGGGTCTCGGGGAGCAGTACTTC. This gives the protein CASSLGLGEQYF. The variable domain in full, with the rest retrieved from reference TRBV7-9 and TRBJ2-7, is DTGVSQNPRHKITKRGQNVTFRCDPISEHNRLYWYRQTLGQGPEFLTYFQNEAQLEKSRLLSDRFSAERPKGSFSTLEIQRTEQGDSAMYLCASSLGLGEQYFGPGTRLTVT.

This clone was recorded at least ten times. The chain recombines TRBV10-3 with TRBJ2-3; 9 nucleotides line up with TRBD2. The CDR3 length is 18 residues. After removal of 4 bases from V and 1 base from J, the junction contained 12 bases not matched to a gene. Germline assignment: CDR1 ENHRY and CDR2 SYGVKD. The CDR3 nucleotides are TGTGCCATCAGTGTGGGGGCGGGAGGGCCCTTTGGCACAGATACGCAGTATTTT. It yields the protein CAISVGAGGPFGTDTQYF.